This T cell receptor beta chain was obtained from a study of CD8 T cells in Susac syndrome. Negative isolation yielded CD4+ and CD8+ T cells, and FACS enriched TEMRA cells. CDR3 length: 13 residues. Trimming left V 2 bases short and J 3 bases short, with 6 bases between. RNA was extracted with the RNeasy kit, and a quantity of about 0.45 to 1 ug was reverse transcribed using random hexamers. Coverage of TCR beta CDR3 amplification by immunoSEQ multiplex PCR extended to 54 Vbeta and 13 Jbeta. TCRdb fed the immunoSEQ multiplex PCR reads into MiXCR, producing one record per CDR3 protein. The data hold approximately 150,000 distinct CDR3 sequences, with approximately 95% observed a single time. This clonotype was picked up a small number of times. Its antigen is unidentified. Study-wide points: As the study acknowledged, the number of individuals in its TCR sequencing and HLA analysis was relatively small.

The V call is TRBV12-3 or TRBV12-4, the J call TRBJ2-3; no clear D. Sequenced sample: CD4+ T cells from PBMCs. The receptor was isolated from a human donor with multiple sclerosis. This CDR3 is CASSLTATDTQYF. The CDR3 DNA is TGTGCCAGCAGTTTAACAGCAACAGATACGCAGTATTTT.